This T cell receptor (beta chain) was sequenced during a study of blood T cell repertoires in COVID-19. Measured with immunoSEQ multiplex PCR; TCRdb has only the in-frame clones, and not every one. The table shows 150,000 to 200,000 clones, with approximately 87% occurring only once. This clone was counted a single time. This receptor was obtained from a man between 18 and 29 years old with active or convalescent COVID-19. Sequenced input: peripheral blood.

In nucleotides, the CDR3 is TGTGCCAGCAGCTTATTGAACAGTAATTCACCCCTCCACTTT. This gives the protein CASSLLNSNSPLHF. The chain carries TRBV7-2 and TRBJ1-6; the D is unclear. The germline gives CDR1 SGHTA, CDR2 FQGNSA. V was pared by 2 bases and J by 6 bases, with 8 bases between. The CDR3 covers 14 residues. Together with reference TRBV7-2 and TRBJ1-6, the CDR3 gives the full variable domain: GAGVSQSPSNKVTEKGKDVELRCDPISGHTALYWYRQSLGQGLEFLIYFQGNSAPDKSGLPSDRFSAERTGGSVSTLTIQRTQQEDSAVYLCASSLLNSNSPLHFGNGTRLTVT.